A selection of T cell receptor beta chains follows, all from one sample in a study of blood T cell repertoires in COVID-19. Sequencing used immunoSEQ multiplex PCR; TCRdb keeps in-frame clones, though not all of them. The sample shows approximately 14,000 clones, less than 85% of them seen only once. Sequencing was carried out using peripheral blood. These receptors came from a man in his forties with active or convalescent COVID-19. CDR3s include the opening cysteine and the closing phenylalanine or tryptophan. A D gene is named only where the DNA matches it firmly. Expanded clones are given a class, and other clones once, few, many or no size at all.

V	size	D	J	CDR3	DNA
TRBV18	NA	NA	TRBJ2-1	CASSPPGSLEANEQFF	TGTGCCAGCTCACCACCGGGGTCTTTGGAGGCCAATGAGCAGTTCTTC
TRBV5-1	few	NA	TRBJ1-2	CASSLYQGGRPYGYTF	TGCGCCAGCAGCTTATACCAAGGCGGGAGGCCGTATGGCTACACCTTC
TRBV7-9	NA	NA	TRBJ2-5	CASSRVAVRETQYF	TGTGCCAGCAGCCGCGTAGCTGTACGAGAGACCCAGTACTTC
TRBV6-6	NA	TRBD1	TRBJ1-1	CAIRTQGAEAFF	TGTGCCATCAGGACTCAGGGGGCTGAAGCTTTCTTT
TRBV5-1	once	TRBD2	TRBJ2-1	CASSLLGLAANNEQFF	TGCGCCAGCAGCCTACTGGGACTAGCGGCCAACAATGAGCAGTTCTTC
TRBV5-5	once	NA	TRBJ2-1	CASSSPIQGDEQFF	TGTGCCAGCAGCTCTCCTATACAGGGAGATGAGCAGTTCTTC
TRBV13	NA	TRBD2	TRBJ2-3	CASSLGASGRTDTQYF	TGTGCCAGCAGCTTAGGGGCTAGCGGGCGCACAGATACGCAGTATTTT
TRBV6-6	NA	NA	TRBJ2-7	CASSPGVLYSAGLRSYEQYF	TGTGCCAGCAGCCCCGGAGTTTTATATAGCGCGGGCCTCCGATCCTACGAGCAGTACTTC
TRBV6-2/TRBV6-3	NA	TRBD1	TRBJ2-7	CASSYSGTASQTSYEQYF	TGTGCCAGCAGTTACTCCGGGACAGCCTCCCAAACCTCCTACGAGCAGTACTTC
TRBV3-1/TRBV3-2	once	TRBD2	TRBJ2-5	CASSLNGGGLVGQETQYF	TGTGCCAGCAGCCTCAACGGCGGGGGGCTCGTGGGCCAAGAGACCCAGTACTTC
TRBV4-1	NA	NA	TRBJ2-5	CASSQGVMETQYF	TGCGCCAGCAGCCAAGGCGTGATGGAGACCCAGTACTTC
TRBV27	NA	NA	TRBJ2-3	CASLLSGGADTQYF	TGTGCCAGCCTCCTTAGCGGCGGGGCAGATACGCAGTATTTT
TRBV5-1	NA	NA	TRBJ1-1	CASSFGGRTEAFF	TGCGCCAGCAGCTTCGGGGGGCGAACTGAAGCTTTCTTT
TRBV4-3	NA	NA	TRBJ1-2	CASSHVGGGGYTF	TGCGCCAGCAGCCATGTTGGCGGGGGTGGCTACACCTTC
TRBV5-1	NA	NA	TRBJ2-7	CASSQGGGSYEQYF	TGCGCCAGCAGCCAGGGGGGCGGCTCCTACGAGCAGTACTTC
TRBV27	NA	NA	TRBJ2-1	CASSSNNEQFF	TGTGCCAGCAGTTCAAACAATGAGCAGTTCTTC
TRBV28	NA	NA	TRBJ1-2	CASSLYAHSYGYTF	TGTGCCAGCAGTTTGTACGCCCACAGCTATGGCTACACCTTC
TRBV3-1/TRBV3-2	once	TRBD2	TRBJ2-1	CASSLTSGGSYEQFF	TGTGCCAGCAGCCTTACTAGCGGGGGGTCGTATGAGCAGTTCTTC
TRBV4-1	NA	NA	TRBJ1-1	CASSQEWGNTEAFF	TGCGCCAGCAGCCAAGAATGGGGCAACACTGAAGCTTTCTTT
TRBV9	NA	NA	TRBJ1-3	CASSAWGGGRNTIYF	TGTGCCAGCAGCGCATGGGGGGGAGGAAGAAACACCATATATTTT
TRBV5-5	few	NA	TRBJ2-7	CASSLYDIRDEQYF	TGTGCCAGCAGCTTGTATGACATCAGGGACGAGCAGTACTTC
TRBV12-3/TRBV12-4	NA	NA	TRBJ1-1	CASSSGENTEAFF	TGTGCCAGCAGTTCGGGAGAGAACACTGAAGCTTTCTTT
TRBV10-2	NA	TRBD1	TRBJ1-4	CASRETGSEKLFF	TGCGCCAGCAGGGAGACAGGGAGTGAAAAACTGTTTTTT
TRBV3-1/TRBV3-2	NA	NA	TRBJ2-1	CASSHLGYEQFF	TGTGCCAGCAGCCACCTCGGTTATGAGCAGTTCTTC
TRBV7-2	NA	NA	TRBJ1-2	CASSQTHPPGRRDGYTF	TGTGCCAGCAGCCAGACACACCCGCCGGGCCGCAGGGATGGCTACACCTTC
TRBV4-2	NA	TRBD1	TRBJ2-2	CASSQGPPDRGSGELFF	TGTGCCAGCAGCCAAGGACCCCCGGACAGGGGATCCGGGGAGCTGTTTTTT
TRBV5-5	NA	NA	TRBJ2-1	CASSLAGIDEQFF	TGTGCCAGCAGCTTGGCCGGGATCGATGAGCAGTTCTTC
TRBV3-1/TRBV3-2	NA	TRBD1	TRBJ2-1	CASSLPGQQHNEQFF	TGTGCCAGCAGCCTGCCGGGACAGCAACACAATGAGCAGTTCTTC
TRBV24-1	NA	TRBD2	TRBJ2-2	CATSETERSGREVLGGELFF	TGTGCCACCAGTGAGACAGAACGTAGCGGGCGCGAAGTACTTGGCGGGGAGCTGTTTTTT